What follows are 22 T cell receptor beta chains derived from one specimen sequenced in a study of CD8+ T cells in alopecia areata. Reverse transcribed after extraction, RNA yielded cDNA as the sequencing template. Sequenced by immunoSEQ multiplex PCR; TCRdb stores in-frame clones only, minus some. The profile shows 95,000 to 110,000 clones, 55% of them singletons. Specimen: CD4+ T cells sorted from blood. These receptors all come from a human donor in good health.

This chain uses TRBV28 with TRBJ1-2; weak D call: TRBD1 (5 bases). Trimming took off 7 bases at V and 4 bases at J, with 16 bases between the two ends. Per the germline V gene, CDR1 is MDHEN and CDR2 is SYDVKM. CDR3 length: 14 residues. CDR3 in DNA: TGTGCCAGCACGAGTGGCGAAGGGACCTATGGCTACACCTTC. Its translation is CASTSGEGTYGYTF.

This clone was picked up many times. CDR3 nucleotides: TGTGCCAGCAGCCAAAACAGGGGGTCAATGAACACTGAAGCTTTCTTT. Protein product: CASSQNRGSMNTEAFF. The rearrangement links TRBV28 to TRBJ1-1; 8 bases fit TRBD1. CDR3 length: 16 amino acids. Germline V gene lookup returns CDR1 MDHEN and CDR2 SYDVKM. Trimming at V came to 6 bases and at J to 0 bases, leaving 9 bases not matched to a gene. Looking up the rest from reference TRBV28 and TRBJ1-1 gives the full variable domain: DVKVTQSSRYLVKRTGEKVFLECVQDMDHENMFWYRQDPGLGLRLIYFSYDVKMKEKGDIPEGYSVSREKKERFSLILESASTNQTSMYLCASSQNRGSMNTEAFFGQGTRLTVV.

This clone showed up just a few times. The chain links TRBV6-1 to TRBJ2-7; the match to TRBD1 covers 8 bases. Germline values: CDR1 MNHNS, CDR2 SASEGT. CDR3 size: 13 residues. V lost 7 bases and J lost 4; bases outside the gene matches: 6. The CDR3: CASTVDRGYEQYF. The CDR3 DNA follows: TGTGCCAGCACCGTAGACAGGGGATACGAGCAGTACTTC.

V is TRBV6-1 and J is TRBJ1-5, with a possible D match to TRBD1 (6 bases). Per germline, CDR1 MNHNS and CDR2 SASEGT. V was pared by 7 bases and J by 3 bases, with 10 bases between. The CDR3 has 13 amino acids. The chain's CDR3 is CASTGGLNQPQHF. CDR3 nucleotide sequence: TGTGCCAGCACTGGGGGGCTCAATCAGCCCCAGCATTTT.

V gene TRBV7-2 combines with J gene TRBJ1-2, with 7 bases matching TRBD1. Germline lookup yields CDR1 SGHTA and CDR2 FQGNSA. The CDR3 consists of 14 residues. V was pared by 5 bases and J by 2 bases, with 5 bases of the junction left unmatched. CDR3 sequence (DNA): TGTGCCAGCAGCCCTCGGACAGGAAACTATGGCTACACCTTC. Translating it yields CASSPRTGNYGYTF.

The gene calls are TRBV27 and TRBJ1-2; TRBD1 aligns across 9 bases. This CDR3 comprises 17 residues. With V trimmed by 4 bases and J by 8 bases, 17 bases remained unmatched. Per the germline V gene, CDR1 is MNHEY and CDR2 is SMNVEV (reference sequence). This CDR3 reads CASSSILSRDRERGYTF. For the CDR3, the DNA is TGTGCCAGCAGTTCTATCTTGTCCCGGGACAGGGAGCGCGGCTACACCTTC.

As for this clone: Germline and junction disagree at one end, which may indicate a read error. The genes are TRBV2 and TRBJ2-3, with a weak D call TRBD1 (7 bases). Looked up from germline, CDR1 is SNHLY and CDR2 is FYNNEI. The CDR3 totals 18 residues. CDR3 coding DNA: TGTGCCATCAGTGAAGGGCAGGGGGGCGCCTTGGGCACAGATACGCAGTATTTT. Protein: CAISEGQGGALGTDTQYF.

This clone was observed a handful of times. The chain is built from TRBV29-1 and TRBJ2-7, with 7 positions matching TRBD2. This CDR3 region has 12 residues. Trimming at V came to 3 bases and at J to 5 bases, leaving 4 bases not matched to a gene. Germline assignment: CDR1 SQVTM and CDR2 ANQGSEA. The CDR3 nucleotides are TGCAGCGTTGAGGGAGGGGAAAACGAGCAGTACTTC. This gives the protein CSVEGGENEQYF.

V is TRBV7-9 and J is TRBJ2-5; 7 bases line up with TRBD2. CDR1 and CDR2 (germline): SEHNR, FQNEAQ (reference sequence). The CDR3 runs 14 residues. Trimming took 6 bases from V and 2 from J; bases not matched to a gene: 6. CDR3 region: CASRREGRQETQYF. In DNA, the CDR3 is TGTGCCAGCAGGAGGGAGGGGAGGCAAGAGACCCAGTACTTC.

The V and J genes are TRBV5-1 and TRBJ2-1; 14 nucleotides align to TRBD2. The CDR3 runs 15 residues. Trimming took 4 bases from V and 8 from J; bases not matched to a gene: 5. Germline V gene data show CDR1 as SGHRS and CDR2 as YFSETQ. The CDR3: CASSVGTSGGYEQFF. CDR3 DNA: TGCGCCAGCAGCGTAGGGACTAGCGGGGGTTATGAGCAGTTCTTC.

This clone has only a few counts. The chain links TRBV30 to TRBJ2-3; the match to TRBD2 covers 9 bases. V was pared by 1 base and J by 8 bases, with 7 bases of the junction left unmatched. The CDR3 covers 14 residues. Looked up from germline, CDR1 is GTSNPN and CDR2 is SVGIG (reference sequence). Here the CDR3 DNA reads TGTGCCTGGAGTGGGGGTAGCGGGGGTCCTACGCAGTATTTT. Encoded protein: CAWSGGSGGPTQYF.

This clone was seen more than once but under ten times. This sequence joins TRBV7-9 and TRBJ2-3; 9 bases align to TRBD2. Germline-derived CDR1 and CDR2 are SEHNR and FQNEAQ (reference sequence). Trimming at V came to 3 bases and at J to 1 base, leaving 2 bases not matched to a gene. There are 15 residues in the CDR3. The CDR3 here is CASSFWTSGTDTQYF. As DNA, the CDR3 is TGTGCCAGCAGCTTCTGGACTAGCGGCACAGATACGCAGTATTTT.

This clone was recorded at least ten times. The same CDR3 also results from other DNA sequences found in this sample. V gene TRBV2 combines with J gene TRBJ1-1; TRBD1 aligns across 7 bases. The germline gives CDR1 SNHLY, CDR2 FYNNEI. This CDR3 is 14 amino acids long. Losses at the gene ends were 6 bases for V and 0 bases for J; bases not matched to a gene: 4. CDR3 in amino acids: CASSRQGVNTEAFF. The CDR3 DNA follows: TGTGCCAGCAGCAGACAGGGCGTGAACACTGAAGCTTTCTTT.

This chain links TRBV7-6 with TRBJ1-1; the D is unclear. There are 15 residues in the CDR3. With 3 bases removed from V and 4 bases from J, the gap between germline ends came to 15 bases. CDR1 is SGHVS and CDR2 is FNYEAQ in the germline V gene. CDR3 sequence: CASSFSSGVGTEAFF. The CDR3 coding sequence is TGTGCCAGCAGCTTTTCTTCTGGGGTAGGCACTGAAGCTTTCTTT.

This sequence joins TRBV7-6 and TRBJ2-5; 8 bases match TRBD2. The CDR3 runs to 18 residues. Trimming took 2 bases from V and 0 from J; bases not matched to a gene: 11. CDR1 and CDR2 from the germline V gene are SGHVS and FNYEAQ. The DNA of the CDR3 is TGTGCCAGCAGCTTATCCATCCCCATAGCGGGGTACCAAGAGACCCAGTACTTC. The encoded protein is CASSLSIPIAGYQETQYF.

This sequence joins TRBV7-2 and TRBJ2-2; 10 bases fit TRBD2. CDR1 SGHTA and CDR2 FQGNSA come from the germline V gene. After removal of 5 bases from V and 3 bases from J, the junction contained 6 bases not matched to a gene. The length of the CDR3 is 16 residues. Written as DNA, the CDR3 is TGTGCCAGCAGCCACTGGACTAGCGGTTACACCGGGGAGCTGTTTTTT. It yields the protein CASSHWTSGYTGELFF. Drawing the rest from reference TRBV7-2 and TRBJ2-2, the complete variable domain is GAGVSQSPSNKVTEKGKDVELRCDPISGHTALYWYRQSLGQGLEFLIYFQGNSAPDKSGLPSDRFSAERTGGSVSTLTIQRTQQEDSAVYLCASSHWTSGYTGELFFGEGSRLTVL.

This clone was detected only a few times. The V gene is TRBV11-2, the J gene TRBJ1-1, with TRBD1 matching 12 bases. The CDR3 has 15 residues. From germline, CDR1 is SGHAT and CDR2 FQNNGV. V trimming: 5 bases; J trimming: 11 bases; junction bases outside the gene matches: 12. Here the CDR3 reads CASSTRGTGGQVAFF. The DNA of the CDR3 is TGTGCCAGCAGCACGAGGGGGACAGGGGGCCAAGTGGCTTTCTTT.

The chain is built from TRBV5-4 and TRBJ2-1, with D unclear. Germline-derived CDR1 and CDR2 are SGHNT and YYREEE (reference sequence). Trimming shortened V by 0 bases and J by 6 bases, and 4 bases separated the two germline ends. This CDR3 is 12 amino acids long. The CDR3 spells CASSLEANEQFF. In DNA, the CDR3 is TGTGCCAGCAGCTTGGAAGCCAATGAGCAGTTCTTC.

This clone was counted once. The chain links TRBV5-6 to TRBJ2-1; perhaps TRBD2 as D (6 bases). CDR1 and CDR2 (germline): SGHDT, YYEEEE. This CDR3 has 13 amino acids. Trimming shortened V by 0 bases and J by 11 bases, and 12 bases separated the two germline ends. The CDR3 reads CASSLASAAQQFF. CDR3 coding DNA: TGTGCCAGCAGCTTGGCTAGCGCGGCCCAGCAGTTCTTC.

This clone occurred a few times. The V gene is TRBV29-1, the J gene TRBJ2-3, with 8 bases aligning to TRBD2. The CDR3 has 14 residues. V lost 5 bases and J lost 3; bases outside the gene matches: 7. Germline V gene data show CDR1 as SQVTM and CDR2 as ANQGSEA. CDR3 sequence: CSVRGGKTTDTQYF. The CDR3, as DNA: TGCAGCGTTCGCGGGGGGAAGACAACAGATACGCAGTATTTT.

The chain uses TRBV30 and TRBJ2-3; 7 bases are a match to TRBD2. This CDR3 spans 12 amino acids. V shed 5 bases, J shed 4 bases, and the junction held 3 bases outside the gene matches. Germline-derived CDR1 and CDR2 are GTSNPN and SVGIG (reference sequence). The CDR3 coding sequence is TGTGCCTGGGCTGGGGGGGCAGATACGCAGTATTTT. Translated, it gives CAWAGGADTQYF.

This clone was seen a handful of times. The rearrangement joins TRBV25-1 to TRBJ2-1; D not resolved. The germline V and J ends were trimmed by 4 bases and 10 bases, with 11 bases remaining between them. There are 12 residues in the CDR3. Germline assignment: CDR1 MGHDK and CDR2 SYGVNS. CDR3 in amino acids: CASSGVSGEQFF. CDR3 sequence (DNA): TGTGCCAGCAGTGGGGTCTCTGGGGAGCAGTTCTTC. Full variable domain (rest looked up from reference TRBV25-1 and TRBJ2-1): EADIYQTPRYLVIGTGKKITLECSQTMGHDKMYWYQQDPGMELHLIHYSYGVNSTEKGDLSSESTVSRIRTEHFPLTLESARPSHTSQYLCASSGVSGEQFFGPGTRLTVL.